This TCR beta chain was identified during a study of shared clonotypes between healthy human individuals. Study-wide findings and caveats: Genetic and exposure-history diversity was limited by the few donors.

TCRdb's table, derived via immunoSEQ multiplex PCR, lists solely in-frame clones and lacks some. The sample consists of approximately 470,000 clones, 81% of them appearing once. Donors, healthy HIV-negative adults, lacked recent acute infections or vaccinations. As for this clone: The target antigen is unknown.

The source of this sequence is a woman aged 40-49 years in good health. Some clones in this sample may be carry-over from other donors' samples. What was sequenced was PBMCs.

The CDR3: CASRNRVTEAFF. CDR3 bases: TGTGCCAGCAGAAACAGGGTCACTGAAGCTTTCTTT. The chain joins TRBV6-5 to TRBJ1-1; D may be TRBD1 (6 bases). The germline V and J ends were trimmed by 6 bases and 4 bases, with 9 bases remaining between them. The CDR3 is 12 amino acids. Germline V gene lookup returns CDR1 MNHEY and CDR2 SVGAGI.